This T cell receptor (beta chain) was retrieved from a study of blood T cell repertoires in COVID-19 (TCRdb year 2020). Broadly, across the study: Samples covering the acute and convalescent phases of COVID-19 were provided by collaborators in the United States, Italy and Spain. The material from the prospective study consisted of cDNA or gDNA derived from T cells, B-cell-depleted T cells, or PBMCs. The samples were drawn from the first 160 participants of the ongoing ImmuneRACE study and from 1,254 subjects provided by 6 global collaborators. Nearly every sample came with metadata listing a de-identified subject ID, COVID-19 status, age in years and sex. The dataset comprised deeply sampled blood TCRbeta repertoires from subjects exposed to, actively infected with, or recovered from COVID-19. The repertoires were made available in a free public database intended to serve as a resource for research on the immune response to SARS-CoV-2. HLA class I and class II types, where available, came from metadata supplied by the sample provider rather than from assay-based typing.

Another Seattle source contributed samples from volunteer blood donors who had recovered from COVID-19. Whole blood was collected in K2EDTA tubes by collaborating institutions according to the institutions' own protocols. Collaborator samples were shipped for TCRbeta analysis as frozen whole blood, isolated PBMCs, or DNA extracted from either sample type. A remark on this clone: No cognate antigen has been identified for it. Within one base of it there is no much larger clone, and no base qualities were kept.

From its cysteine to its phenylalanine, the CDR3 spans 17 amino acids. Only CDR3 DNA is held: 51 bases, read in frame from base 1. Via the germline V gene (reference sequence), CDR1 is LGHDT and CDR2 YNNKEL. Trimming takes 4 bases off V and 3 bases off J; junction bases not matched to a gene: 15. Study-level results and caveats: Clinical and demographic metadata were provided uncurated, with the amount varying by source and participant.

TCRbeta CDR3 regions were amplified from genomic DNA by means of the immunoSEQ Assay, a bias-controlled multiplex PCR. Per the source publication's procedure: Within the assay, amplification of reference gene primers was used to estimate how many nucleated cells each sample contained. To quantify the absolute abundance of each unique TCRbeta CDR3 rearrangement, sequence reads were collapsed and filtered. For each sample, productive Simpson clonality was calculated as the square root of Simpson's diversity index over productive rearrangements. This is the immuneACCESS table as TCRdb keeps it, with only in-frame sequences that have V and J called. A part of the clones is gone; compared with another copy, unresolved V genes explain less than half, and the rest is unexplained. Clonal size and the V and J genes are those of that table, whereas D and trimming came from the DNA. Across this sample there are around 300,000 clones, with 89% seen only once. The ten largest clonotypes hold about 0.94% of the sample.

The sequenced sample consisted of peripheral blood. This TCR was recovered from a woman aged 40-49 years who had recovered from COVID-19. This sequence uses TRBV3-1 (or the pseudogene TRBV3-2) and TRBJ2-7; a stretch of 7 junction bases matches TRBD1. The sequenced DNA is TGTGCCAGCAGCCCCGACCTCCAACGAGGGGGCGGCTACGAGCAGTACTTC. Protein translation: CASSPDLQRGGGYEQYF.